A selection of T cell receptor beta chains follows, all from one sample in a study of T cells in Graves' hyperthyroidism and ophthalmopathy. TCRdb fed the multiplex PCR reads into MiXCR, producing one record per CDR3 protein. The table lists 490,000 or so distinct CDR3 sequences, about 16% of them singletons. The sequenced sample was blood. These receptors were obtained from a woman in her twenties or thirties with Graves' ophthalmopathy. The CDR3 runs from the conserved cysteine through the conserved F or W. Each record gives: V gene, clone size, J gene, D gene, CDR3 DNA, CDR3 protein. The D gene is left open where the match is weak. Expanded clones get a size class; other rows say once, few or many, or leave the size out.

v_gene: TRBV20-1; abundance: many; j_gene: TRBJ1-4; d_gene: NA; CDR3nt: TGCAGTGCCCCGAAGGGCGGCCTTAATGAAAAACTGTTTTTT; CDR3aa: CSAPKGGLNEKLFF
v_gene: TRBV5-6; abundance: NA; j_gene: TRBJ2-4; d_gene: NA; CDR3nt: TGTGCCAGCAGGGCACTTGCGGAGCCCCTAGCCAAAAACATTCAGTACTTC; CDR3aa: CASRALAEPLAKNIQYF
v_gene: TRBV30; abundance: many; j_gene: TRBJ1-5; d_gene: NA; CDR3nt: TGTGCCTGGGCCGACGGGAACACTCAGCCCCAGCATTTT; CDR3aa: CAWADGNTQPQHF
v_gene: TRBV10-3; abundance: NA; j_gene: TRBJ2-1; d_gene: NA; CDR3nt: TGTGCCATCAGTTCCGGGACAACCAATGAGCAGTTCTTC; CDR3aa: CAISSGTTNEQFF
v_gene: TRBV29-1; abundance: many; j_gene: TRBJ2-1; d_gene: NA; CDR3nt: TGCAGCGTTGAGGGGACGTTCTCCTACAATGAGCAGTTCTTC; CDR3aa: CSVEGTFSYNEQFF
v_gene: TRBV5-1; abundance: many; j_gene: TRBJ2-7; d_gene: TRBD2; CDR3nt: TGCGCCAGCAGCACTGGACTAGCTCCGTTCGACGAGCAGTACTTC; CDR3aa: CASSTGLAPFDEQYF
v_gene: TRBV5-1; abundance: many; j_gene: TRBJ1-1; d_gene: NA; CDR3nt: TGCGCCAGCAGCTTTAGTGCGAACACTGAAGCTTTCTTT; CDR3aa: CASSFSANTEAFF
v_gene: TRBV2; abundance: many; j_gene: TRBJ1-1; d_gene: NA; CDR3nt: TGTGCCGGCGGGGCAACTGTCACTGAAGCTTTCTTT; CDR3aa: CAGGATVTEAFF
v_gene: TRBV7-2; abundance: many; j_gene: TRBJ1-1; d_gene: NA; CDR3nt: TGTGCCAGCAGCTTCCTCCGTGGGGCTGAAGCTTTCTTT; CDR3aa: CASSFLRGAEAFF
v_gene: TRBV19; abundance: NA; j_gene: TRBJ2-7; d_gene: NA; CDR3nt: TGTGCCAGTACGGAAGGGGGCGGGAGGAAGCAGTACTTC; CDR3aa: CASTEGGGRKQYF
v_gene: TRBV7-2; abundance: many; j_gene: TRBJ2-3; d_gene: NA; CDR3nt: TGTGCCAGCAGCTTAGGGTATACGCAGTATTTT; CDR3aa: CASSLGYTQYF